The present entry profiles one TCR beta chain with its context. Its antigen is undetermined. The CDR3 consists of 15 residues. The J segment lost 0 bases and the V segment lost 4 bases, leaving 4 bases of the junction unmatched. The germline gives CDR1 SGHRS, CDR2 YFSETQ. The sample originates from a study of T cell responses to AZD1222 COVID-19 vaccine. The study, taken as a whole, reports: Clonal diversity may have been underestimated, and the donors were mostly white British, with more females than males.

Assay used: immunoSEQ multiplex PCR; TCRdb lists only in-frame clones, some missing. In the table there are 100,000 to 150,000 clones, less than 90% of which are singletons. The sequence derives from an adult in good health. The sample was peripheral blood, taken on day 0 of AZD1222 vaccination. The chain recombines TRBV5-1 with TRBJ1-3; 7 bases agree with TRBD1. Written as DNA, the CDR3 is TGCGCCAGCAGCATGGACAGGAGCTCTGGAAACACCATATATTTT. This encodes CASSMDRSSGNTIYF. Together with reference TRBV5-1 and TRBJ1-3, the CDR3 gives the full variable domain: KAGVTQTPRYLIKTRGQQVTLSCSPISGHRSVSWYQQTPGQGLQFLFEYFSETQRNKGNFPGRFSGRQFSNSRSEMNVSTLELGDSALYLCASSMDRSSGNTIYFGEGSWLTVV.